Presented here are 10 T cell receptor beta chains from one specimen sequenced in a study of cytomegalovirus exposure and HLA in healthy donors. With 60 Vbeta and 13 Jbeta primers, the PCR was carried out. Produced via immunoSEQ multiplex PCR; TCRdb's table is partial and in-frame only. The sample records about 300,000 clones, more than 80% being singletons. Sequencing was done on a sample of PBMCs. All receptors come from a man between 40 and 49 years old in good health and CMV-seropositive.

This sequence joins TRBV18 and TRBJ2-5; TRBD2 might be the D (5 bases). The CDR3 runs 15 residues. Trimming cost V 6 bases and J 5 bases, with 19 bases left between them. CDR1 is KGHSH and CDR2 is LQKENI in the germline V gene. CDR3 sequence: CASSPWTVTGETQYF. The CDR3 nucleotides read TGTGCCAGCTCTCCTTGGACTGTAACCGGGGAGACCCAGTACTTC.

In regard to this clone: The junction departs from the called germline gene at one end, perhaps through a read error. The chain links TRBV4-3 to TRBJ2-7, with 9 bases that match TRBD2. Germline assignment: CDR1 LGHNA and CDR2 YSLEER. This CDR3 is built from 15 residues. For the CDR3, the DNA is TGCGCCGGCAGCCAGGTAGCGGGAGTCGGCTACGAGCAGTACTTC. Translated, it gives CAGSQVAGVGYEQYF.

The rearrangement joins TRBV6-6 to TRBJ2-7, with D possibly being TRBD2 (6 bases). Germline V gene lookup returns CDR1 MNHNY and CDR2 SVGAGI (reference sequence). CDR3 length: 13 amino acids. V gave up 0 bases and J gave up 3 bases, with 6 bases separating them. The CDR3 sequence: CASSYSGLYEQYF. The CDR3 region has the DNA TGTGCCAGCAGTTACTCGGGACTCTACGAGCAGTACTTC.

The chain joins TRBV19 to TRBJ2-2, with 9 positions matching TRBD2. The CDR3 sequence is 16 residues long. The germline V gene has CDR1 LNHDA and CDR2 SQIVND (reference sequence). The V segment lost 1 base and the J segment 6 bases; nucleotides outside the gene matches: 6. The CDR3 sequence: CASSIGGRAVAGELFF. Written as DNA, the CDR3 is TGTGCCAGTAGTATAGGCGGGAGGGCCGTCGCCGGGGAGCTGTTTTTT.

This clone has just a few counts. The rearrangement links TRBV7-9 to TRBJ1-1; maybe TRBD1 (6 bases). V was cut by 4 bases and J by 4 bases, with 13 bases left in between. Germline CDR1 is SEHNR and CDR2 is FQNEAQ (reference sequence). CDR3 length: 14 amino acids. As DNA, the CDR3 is TGTGCCAGCAGCTCACAGGGATGGGCCACTGAAGCTTTCTTT. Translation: CASSSQGWATEAFF.

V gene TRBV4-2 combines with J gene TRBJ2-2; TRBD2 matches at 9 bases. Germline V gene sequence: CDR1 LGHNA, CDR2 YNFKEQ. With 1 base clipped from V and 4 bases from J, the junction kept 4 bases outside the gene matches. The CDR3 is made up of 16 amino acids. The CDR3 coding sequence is TGTGCCAGCAGCCAAGTAGCGCGGGAGGGCACCGGGGAGCTGTTTTTT. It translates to CASSQVAREGTGELFF.

The CDR3 DNA reads TGTGCCAGCAGTTATACAGGGGGAGTGCGGACTGAAGCTTTCTTT. Its protein is CASSYTGGVRTEAFF. The chain links TRBV6-5 to TRBJ1-1; 8 bases line up with TRBD1. The CDR3 loop spans 15 amino acids. The germline V gene encodes CDR1 MNHEY and CDR2 SVGAGI. Trimming removed 3 bases from V and 5 bases from J; junction bases left unmatched: 8.

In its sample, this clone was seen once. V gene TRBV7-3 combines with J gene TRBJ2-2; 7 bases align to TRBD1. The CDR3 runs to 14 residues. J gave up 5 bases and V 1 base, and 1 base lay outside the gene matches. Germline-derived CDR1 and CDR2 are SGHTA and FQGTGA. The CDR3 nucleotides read TGTGCCAGCAGCTTAAACAGGGGAACCGGGGAGCTGTTTTTT. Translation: CASSLNRGTGELFF.

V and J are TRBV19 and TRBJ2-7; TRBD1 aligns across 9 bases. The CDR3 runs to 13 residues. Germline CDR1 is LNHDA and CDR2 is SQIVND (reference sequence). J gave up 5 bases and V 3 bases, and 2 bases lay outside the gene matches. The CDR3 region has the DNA TGTGCCAGTAGTATGGGGACAGGGAACGAGCAGTACTTC. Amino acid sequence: CASSMGTGNEQYF.

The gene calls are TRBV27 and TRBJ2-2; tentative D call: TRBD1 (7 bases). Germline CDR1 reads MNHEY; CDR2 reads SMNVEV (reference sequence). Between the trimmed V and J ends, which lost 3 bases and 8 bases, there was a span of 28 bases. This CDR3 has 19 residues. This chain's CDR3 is CASSFLWRGGGPGGGELFF. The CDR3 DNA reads TGTGCCAGCAGTTTCCTCTGGAGAGGAGGGGGCCCCGGAGGAGGGGAGCTGTTTTTT.